A single sample is the source of the 32 T cell receptor beta chains below, sequenced in a study of cytomegalovirus exposure and HLA in healthy donors. PCR was performed using 60 Vbeta and 13 Jbeta primers. The assay was immunoSEQ multiplex PCR, and TCRdb's table has in-frame clones only and misses some. The sample consists of roughly 99,000 clones, around three quarters of them appearing once. The sequenced sample was PBMCs. The receptor source for this set is a man between 25 and 39 years old in good health and CMV-seronegative.

The chain couples TRBV6-1 to TRBJ1-2; 8 bases are shared with TRBD1. The germline V gene has CDR1 MNHNS and CDR2 SASEGT. The CDR3 runs 15 residues. V dropped 7 bases and J dropped 1; count of bases not matched to a gene: 8. The CDR3 DNA reads TGTGCCAGCATTCGACAGGGGAGTGGTAACTATGGCTACACCTTC. Its protein is CASIRQGSGNYGYTF.

The chain combines TRBV6-5 with TRBJ1-6, with 7 positions matching TRBD1. The CDR3 is made up of 14 amino acids. Germline V gives CDR1 MNHEY, CDR2 SVGAGI. J lost 8 bases, V lost 6 bases, and 7 bases had no gene match. The CDR3: CASSTTGDYSPLHF. CDR3 nucleotides: TGTGCCAGCAGCACAACAGGGGATTATTCACCCCTCCACTTT.

Written as DNA, the CDR3 is TGTGCTAGTGGTTTGGTACTAGGACAGGGGGCAACTGAAGCTTTCTTT. Its protein product is CASGLVLGQGATEAFF. The chain has TRBV12-5 and TRBJ1-1; 11 nucleotides match TRBD1. The CDR3 is 16 residues long. Germline CDR1 is LGHNT and CDR2 is FRNRAP. The J segment lost 5 bases and the V segment lost 0 bases, leaving 5 bases of the junction unmatched.

The V call is TRBV5-6, the J call TRBJ2-7, with D unresolved. The CDR3 sequence is 13 residues long. The V end lost 4 bases, the J end lost 1 base, and 9 bases lay between the germline ends. Germline V gene sequence: CDR1 SGHDT, CDR2 YYEEEE. CDR3 DNA: TGTGCCAGCAGCCTGCGGCAATCCTACGAGCAGTACTTC. It codes for CASSLRQSYEQYF.

The V call is TRBV6-6, the J call TRBJ1-2, with 10 nucleotides matching TRBD1. V trimming: 0 bases; J trimming: 7 bases; junction bases outside the gene matches: 5. Per the germline V gene, CDR1 is MNHNY and CDR2 is SVGAGI (reference sequence). CDR3 length: 15 amino acids. The CDR3 nucleotides read TGTGCCAGCAGTTACTCGTTTCGGACAGGGGGTGGCTACACCTTC. Amino acid sequence: CASSYSFRTGGGYTF.

This clone occurred a few times. The chain couples TRBV19 to TRBJ1-4; D may be TRBD1 (6 bases). Germline-derived CDR1 and CDR2 are LNHDA and SQIVND (reference sequence). V gave up 3 bases and J gave up 0 bases, with 11 bases separating them. The CDR3 totals 16 residues. CDR3 in DNA: TGTGCCAGTAGTATGGGGGGGGGCGCAACTAATGAAAAACTGTTTTTT. Translation: CASSMGGGATNEKLFF.

The gene calls are TRBV19 and TRBJ2-1; no clear D. V was clipped by 7 bases and J by 6 bases, with 13 bases between them. Germline loops: CDR1 LNHDA, CDR2 SQIVND (reference sequence). The CDR3 totals 13 residues. The CDR3 sequence: CASTPTHSNEQFF. The CDR3 coding sequence is TGTGCCAGTACCCCTACTCACAGCAATGAGCAGTTCTTC.

The count of this clone is one. This chain links TRBV27 with TRBJ2-7, with D unclear. V was pared by 5 bases and J by 3 bases, with 8 bases between. Germline V gene lookup returns CDR1 MNHEY and CDR2 SMNVEV (reference sequence). The CDR3 consists of 12 residues. CDR3 residues: CASSPEYYEQYF. The CDR3 region has the DNA TGTGCCAGCAGTCCCGAGTACTACGAGCAGTACTTC.

This chain uses TRBV5-1 with TRBJ2-3; 11 nucleotides agree with TRBD2. The CDR3 runs 17 residues. The germline V gene has CDR1 SGHRS and CDR2 YFSETQ. The V gene end was trimmed by 4 bases and the J gene end by 0 bases; junction bases not matched to a gene: 7. CDR3 amino acids: CASSPRASGGSTDTQYF. The CDR3 bases are TGCGCCAGCAGCCCCCGGGCTAGCGGGGGGAGCACAGATACGCAGTATTTT.

The DNA for the CDR3 is TGTGCCACCAACCAGGGGTGGCGGACTGAAAAACTGTTTTTT. Protein: CATNQGWRTEKLFF. The rearrangement uses TRBV15 and TRBJ1-4, with a possible D match to TRBD1 (6 bases). Trimming took off 7 bases at V and 7 bases at J, with 16 bases between the two ends. The CDR3 totals 14 residues. The germline V gene has CDR1 LNHNV and CDR2 YYDKDF (reference sequence).

V is TRBV27 and J is TRBJ1-1, with a possible D match to TRBD1 (5 bases). Germline V gene data show CDR1 as MNHEY and CDR2 as SMNVEV (reference sequence). V lost 4 bases, J lost 1 base, and 7 bases lay in between. The CDR3 spans 13 residues. DNA for the CDR3: TGTGCCAGCAGTTATACAGGGAACACTGAAGCTTTCTTT. It encodes CASSYTGNTEAFF.

This chain links TRBV7-8 with TRBJ2-1, with 11 bases aligning to TRBD2. This CDR3 contains 16 residues. Germline V lookup: CDR1 SGHVS, CDR2 FQNEAQ. The V gene end was trimmed by 4 bases and the J gene end by 4 bases; junction bases not matched to a gene: 6. The CDR3 DNA follows: TGTGCCAGCAGCTCGAGACTAGCGGGGATATACAATGAGCAGTTCTTC. Residues: CASSSRLAGIYNEQFF.

The rearrangement joins TRBV9 to TRBJ1-6; D remains unclear. Germline V lookup: CDR1 SGDLS, CDR2 YYNGEE. The CDR3 contains 13 residues. Trimming removed 7 bases from V and 0 bases from J, with 5 bases in between. CDR3 DNA: TGTGCCAGCTCGAGCTCCTATAATTCACCCCTCCACTTT. Its protein product is CASSSSYNSPLHF.

V gene TRBV6-1 combines with J gene TRBJ1-3, with D uncertain. The length of the CDR3 is 12 residues. CDR1 is MNHNS and CDR2 is SASEGT in the germline V gene. Trimming pared 7 bases from V and 2 bases from J, leaving 6 bases between. CDR3 coding DNA: TGTGCCAGCACCCCGGCTGGAAACACCATATATTTT. Residues: CASTPAGNTIYF.

The chain recombines TRBV2 with TRBJ2-5, with 9 bases matching TRBD1. J lost 5 bases, V lost 6 bases, and 10 bases had no gene match. Per germline, CDR1 SNHLY and CDR2 FYNNEI. This CDR3 has 15 residues. The CDR3 region has the DNA TGTGCCAGCAGGATCCGGGACAGGGCTTTGGAGACCCAGTACTTC. Translated: CASRIRDRALETQYF.

The chain has TRBV14 and TRBJ2-6; 7 bases align to TRBD2. CDR3 size: 19 residues. The germline V gene encodes CDR1 SGHDN and CDR2 FVKESK. The J segment lost 0 bases and the V segment lost 4 bases, leaving 12 bases of the junction unmatched. The CDR3 protein is CASSRALGRGPSGANVLTF. CDR3 sequence (DNA): TGTGCCAGCAGCCGTGCCCTGGGGAGGGGCCCCTCTGGGGCCAACGTCCTGACTTTC. The variable domain in full, with the rest retrieved from reference TRBV14 and TRBJ2-6, is EAGVTQFPSHSVIEKGQTVTLRCDPISGHDNLYWYRRVMGKEIKFLLHFVKESKQDESGMPNNRFLAERTGGTYSTLKVQPAELEDSGVYFCASSRALGRGPSGANVLTFGAGSRLTVL.

The rearrangement links TRBV11-3 to TRBJ2-5; D is perhaps TRBD2 (7 bases). The V and J ends lost 3 bases and 1 base respectively, with 12 bases between them. The germline V gene encodes CDR1 SGHNT and CDR2 YENEEA. There are 15 residues in the CDR3. CDR3 residues: CASSLGGAFQETQYF. CDR3 coding DNA: TGTGCCAGCAGCTTGGGGGGGGCCTTCCAAGAGACCCAGTACTTC.

The chain carries TRBV5-1 and TRBJ2-7; TRBD1 matches at 8 bases. The CDR3 loop spans 15 amino acids. After removal of 3 bases from V and 3 bases from J, the junction contained 8 bases not matched to a gene. The germline gives CDR1 SGHRS, CDR2 YFSETQ. CDR3 sequence: CASSWTGSTVYEQYF. The DNA of the CDR3 is TGCGCCAGCAGCTGGACAGGGTCAACGGTCTACGAGCAGTACTTC.

The V call is TRBV13, the J call TRBJ2-1; 9 bases agree with TRBD2. Germline trimming cut 4 bases from V and 8 bases from J; bases unmatched to any gene: 12. Looked up from germline, CDR1 is PRHDT and CDR2 is FYEKMQ (reference sequence). The CDR3 has 16 amino acids. The DNA for the CDR3 is TGTGCCAGCAGCTACGTCATAGCGGGAGCGATCTATGAGCAGTTCTTC. Its translation is CASSYVIAGAIYEQFF.

This chain joins TRBV5-6 and TRBJ1-5; D unclear. The germline CDR1 and CDR2 sequences are SGHDT and YYEEEE. CDR3 length: 13 residues. The V end was cut by 2 bases, the J end by 8 bases, with 11 bases between. The CDR3 bases are TGTGCCAGCAGCTTCAGAAGCGCCGAGCCCCAGCATTTT. Its translation: CASSFRSAEPQHF.

The V gene is TRBV6-4, the J gene TRBJ2-1; D may be TRBD2 (7 bases). Trimming took 7 bases from V and 4 from J, leaving 20 bases between them. Germline CDR1 is MRHNA and CDR2 is SNTAGT. There are 16 residues in the CDR3. The CDR3 nucleotides read TGTGCCAGCACCCCCCGGGGGGACACCATATACAATGAGCAGTTCTTC. It translates to CASTPRGDTIYNEQFF.

The chain has TRBV5-1 and TRBJ2-5; 7 bases match TRBD1. The J segment lost 0 bases and the V segment lost 4 bases, leaving 9 bases of the junction unmatched. CDR3 length: 16 residues. The germline CDR1 and CDR2 sequences are SGHRS and YFSETQ. The CDR3 DNA sequence: TGCGCCAGCAGCACCGGGACAGTTCGGTACCAAGAGACCCAGTACTTC. Protein: CASSTGTVRYQETQYF.

This clone has only a few counts. The chain couples TRBV15 to TRBJ1-4; no clear D gene. Germline values: CDR1 LNHNV, CDR2 YYDKDF (reference sequence). The V end was cut by 1 base, the J end by 3 bases, with 9 bases between. The CDR3 has 15 amino acids. The CDR3 reads CATSRVSEANEKLFF. The CDR3 nucleotides are TGTGCCACCAGCAGAGTATCGGAGGCTAATGAAAAACTGTTTTTT.

The V and J genes are TRBV5-1 and TRBJ2-1, with D possibly being TRBD2 (5 bases). In germline, CDR1 is SGHRS, CDR2 YFSETQ. The ends were cut back, 2 bases at V and 3 bases at J, with 18 bases in the middle. The CDR3 spans 17 residues. CDR3 region: CASSFTIGGPDYNEQFF. The CDR3 bases are TGCGCCAGCAGCTTTACCATCGGCGGGCCAGACTACAATGAGCAGTTCTTC.

This clone has only a few counts. The chain carries TRBV7-2 and TRBJ1-1, with D uncertain. V was cut by 2 bases and J by 4 bases, with 17 bases left in between. The CDR3 is made up of 16 amino acids. Germline V CDR1 and CDR2: SGHTA, FQGNSA. Here the CDR3 reads CASSLLRVGIGTEAFF. CDR3 DNA sequence: TGTGCCAGCAGCTTATTGAGGGTAGGGATTGGCACTGAAGCTTTCTTT.

J is TRBJ2-1 and V is TRBV2, with 8 bases matching TRBD2. Germline loops: CDR1 SNHLY, CDR2 FYNNEI. CDR3 size: 14 residues. Trimming removed 8 bases from V and 4 bases from J; junction bases left unmatched: 7. In nucleotides, the CDR3 is TGTGCCAGCGGACTAGCCAAACTATACAATGAGCAGTTCTTC. Residues: CASGLAKLYNEQFF.

The genes are TRBV27 and TRBJ2-2, with D perhaps matching TRBD2 (5 bases). The V gene's germline CDR1 is MNHEY and CDR2 SMNVEV (reference sequence). The CDR3 has 12 residues. Trimming cost V 6 bases and J 7 bases, with 9 bases left between them. The DNA for the CDR3 is TGTGCCAGCAGCAAGAGGGTCGGGGAGCTGTTTTTT. This translates into CASSKRVGELFF.

The chain employs TRBV28 and TRBJ1-1; 8 nucleotides align to TRBD1. The CDR3 is made up of 14 amino acids. Germline-derived CDR1 and CDR2 are MDHEN and SYDVKM. V lost 5 bases and J lost 4; bases outside the gene matches: 6. CDR3 DNA sequence: TGTGCCAGCAGTGAGGGTGACAGGGGCACTGAAGCTTTCTTT. Residues: CASSEGDRGTEAFF.

The rearrangement joins TRBV25-1 to TRBJ1-3, with D possibly TRBD1 on 6 matching bases. The germline V gene has CDR1 MGHDK and CDR2 SYGVNS. This CDR3 is 16 amino acids long. Trimming removed 4 bases from V and 4 bases from J, with 17 bases in between. Here the CDR3 reads CASSGNRDHPGNTIYF. CDR3 sequence (DNA): TGTGCCAGCAGTGGAAACAGGGATCACCCGGGAAACACCATATATTTT.

This clone was detected once. This chain uses TRBV5-6 with TRBJ2-6, with TRBD2 identical over 8 bases. V lost 4 bases, J lost 0 bases, and 3 bases stayed unmatched. CDR3 length equals 16 residues. Germline loops: CDR1 SGHDT, CDR2 YYEEEE. CDR3 protein: CASSRRGASGANVLTF. The CDR3 nucleotides are TGTGCCAGCAGCCGGCGGGGGGCCTCTGGGGCCAACGTCCTGACTTTC.

The V call is TRBV18, the J call TRBJ1-3; no clear D gene. Germline V gene lookup returns CDR1 KGHSH and CDR2 LQKENI. The CDR3 covers 15 residues. The V end lost 6 bases, the J end lost 0 bases, and 12 bases lay between the germline ends. In DNA form, the CDR3 reads TGTGCCAGCTCCAACGGTGCCTCCTCTGGAAACACCATATATTTT. Translated: CASSNGASSGNTIYF.

This chain links TRBV19 with TRBJ2-3; TRBD1 aligns across 8 bases. The CDR3 is made up of 21 amino acids. CDR1 and CDR2 from the germline V gene are LNHDA and SQIVND (reference sequence). J gave up 2 bases and V 0 bases, and 19 bases lay outside the gene matches. CDR3 in amino acids: CASSIDHPGGGSGRFTDTQYF. The CDR3 region has the DNA TGTGCCAGTAGTATAGATCATCCAGGGGGCGGGTCGGGGCGCTTCACAGATACGCAGTATTTT.